This T cell receptor beta chain was retrieved from a study of shared clonotypes between healthy human individuals. Study-wide results and caveats: Rarefaction exposed incomplete sorted-subset sequencing despite large depth.

Trimming cost V 1 base and J 8 bases, with 17 bases left between them. The germline V gene encodes CDR1 SEHNR and CDR2 FQNEAQ (reference sequence). The CDR3 runs 15 residues. The deep-level immunoSEQ assay was used. This table comes from immunoSEQ multiplex PCR, and its TCRdb copy is limited to in-frame clones, with some not included. This sample has approximately 1,500,000 clones, with 95% to 99% found just once. A word on this clone: Antigen unknown.

Sample: naive CD4+ T cells sorted from blood. Subset denoted: CD45RA+ positively selected. The rearrangement uses TRBV7-9 and TRBJ1-2; no reliable D call. The origin of this receptor is a man younger than 40 in good health. The CDR3 loop reads CASSLDPGLTMGYTF. Written as DNA, the CDR3 is TGTGCCAGCAGCTTAGACCCGGGTCTTACTATGGGCTACACCTTC.